This paragraph covers one T cell receptor beta chain sequence. The antigen remains undetermined. The study drew the donors from its approximately 110-subject validation cohort, separate from the 666-subject first cohort. This sample stems from a study of cytomegalovirus exposure and HLA in healthy donors. Whole-study results and caveats: According to the study, 180 or so TCR beta chains were cytomegalovirus-associated. Testing in vitro showed a few CMV-associated chains specific for CMV antigens. TCR clusters originating in the first cohort tended to co-occur in the roughly 110 validation repertoires, according to a later analysis.

Profiled with immunoSEQ multiplex PCR; TCRdb holds only in-frame clones, not every one. The table lists 200,000 to 300,000 clones, approximately 87% of them singletons, with roughly 2.5% in the top ten. This CDR3 comprises 15 residues. The ends were cut back, 5 bases at V and 4 bases at J, with 18 bases in the middle. The germline CDR1 and CDR2 sequences are SGHTA and FQGNSA. Input material: PBMCs. The rearrangement links TRBV7-2 to TRBJ2-7; maybe TRBD2 (7 bases). The receptor comes from a man between 18 and 35 years old in good health and CMV-seronegative. The CDR3 here is CASSLQGGEIYEQYF. The CDR3 bases are TGTGCCAGCAGCCTCCAAGGGGGGGAGATTTACGAGCAGTACTTC.